Listed below are T cell receptor beta chains from one sample, sequenced in a study of vaccination and CD4 T cells after COVID-19. The antigens for these receptors are not known. TCRdb processed the PCR reads anew with MiXCR; each CDR3 protein has one entry. Of 15,000 to 25,000 distinct CDR3 sequences detected, roughly half appear once; the ten largest clones hold 6.5% to 9%. Sample: CD4+ T cells from blood, cultured in vitro. The receptors shown here come from a human donor who had recovered from COVID-19. CDR3s include the opening cysteine and the closing phenylalanine or tryptophan. D genes are given only for firm matches. Rows give clone size only sometimes, using once, few, many, or a class for an expanded clone.

D gene	clone size	J gene	V gene	CDR3 protein	CDR3 DNA
NA	NA	TRBJ1-6	TRBV4-1	CASSQAGMNNSPLHF	TGCGCCAGCAGCCAAGCGGGCATGAATAATTCACCCCTCCACTTT
TRBD2	NA	TRBJ2-7	TRBV20-1	CSAPQRTGGGHEQYF	TGCAGTGCTCCACAACGGACGGGGGGAGGCCACGAGCAGTACTTC
NA	medium-sized	TRBJ1-3	TRBV20-1	CSAQGLAGNTIYF	TGCAGTGCTCAAGGGTTAGCTGGAAACACCATATATTTT
NA	once	TRBJ1-2	TRBV6-2/TRBV6-3	CASSYPEQSYTF	TGTGCCAGCAGTTACCCGGAACAAAGCTACACCTTC
NA	NA	TRBJ2-1	TRBV27	CASSFETVGANEQFF	TGTGCCAGCAGTTTTGAGACGGTGGGTGCTAATGAGCAGTTCTTC
NA	NA	TRBJ2-1	TRBV6-5	CAISFSGENNEQFF	TGTGCCATCAGTTTCTCCGGAGAAAACAATGAGCAGTTCTTC
NA	few	TRBJ1-1	TRBV6-1	CASSEAGRVGSEAFF	TGTGCCAGCAGTGAAGCAGGCAGGGTGGGCTCTGAAGCTTTCTTT
NA	NA	TRBJ2-7	TRBV4-1	CASSRLGSRAGEQYF	TGCGCCAGCAGCCGCCTTGGGAGTCGAGCTGGCGAGCAGTACTTC
NA	few	TRBJ1-3	TRBV7-6	CASSLARGTGNTIYF	TGTGCCAGCAGCTTAGCACGGGGCACTGGAAACACCATATATTTT
TRBD1	NA	TRBJ1-2	TRBV9	CASSVEEGAGGYTF	TGTGCCAGCAGCGTAGAAGAGGGGGCGGGGGGCTACACCTTC
NA	NA	TRBJ1-2	TRBV19	CASTPRQNYGYTF	TGTGCCAGTACCCCACGGCAGAACTATGGCTACACCTTC
NA	NA	TRBJ1-2	TRBV20-1	CSASVFGGNYGYTF	TGCAGTGCTAGCGTCTTCGGGGGAAACTATGGCTACACCTTC
TRBD1	NA	TRBJ1-1	TRBV6-1	CASSLRPTGGNTEAFF	TGTGCCAGCTCCCTAAGGCCCACAGGGGGGAACACTGAAGCTTTCTTT
TRBD1	NA	TRBJ1-6	TRBV7-9	CASSPGQGVLPLHF	TGTGCCAGCAGCCCGGGACAGGGGGTGTTACCCCTCCACTTT
NA	NA	TRBJ2-2	TRBV6-5	CASSYAGLNTGELFF	TGTGCCAGCAGTTACGCGGGACTGAACACCGGGGAGCTGTTTTTT
NA	NA	TRBJ2-2	TRBV11-3	CASNPRGPGELFF	TGTGCCAGCAACCCGAGGGGCCCCGGGGAGCTGTTTTTT
TRBD2	NA	TRBJ2-7	TRBV7-9	CASSPTSGSTYEQYF	TGTGCCAGCAGCCCGACTAGCGGGAGTACCTACGAGCAGTACTTC
NA	NA	TRBJ2-3	TRBV2	CASNSGGIDTQYF	TGTGCCAGCAACTCGGGGGGCATAGATACGCAGTATTTT
TRBD2	NA	TRBJ2-1	TRBV2	CASSEGLAAYNEQFF	TGTGCCAGCAGCGAAGGACTAGCGGCTTACAATGAGCAGTTCTTC
NA	NA	TRBJ1-1	TRBV5-4	CASSPEVYTEAFF	TGTGCCAGCAGCCCTGAAGTCTACACTGAAGCTTTCTTT
NA	NA	TRBJ1-2	TRBV19	CASSNLPPEINGYTF	TGTGCCAGTAGTAACCTCCCTCCGGAGATTAATGGCTACACCTTC
NA	NA	TRBJ2-1	TRBV10-3	CAISEMGGDNEQFF	TGTGCCATCAGTGAGATGGGGGGCGACAATGAGCAGTTCTTC
NA	NA	TRBJ2-7	TRBV7-2	CASSPRDGSYEQYF	TGTGCCAGCAGCCCTCGGGACGGATCCTACGAGCAGTACTTC
NA	NA	TRBJ1-3	TRBV20-1	CSAHVGGMVSGNTIYF	TGCAGTGCTCACGTCGGCGGGATGGTCTCTGGAAACACCATATATTTT
NA	NA	TRBJ1-4	TRBV4-1	CASSQVGQGLDEKLFF	TGCGCCAGCAGCCAAGTCGGTCAGGGTCTGGACGAAAAACTGTTTTTT
NA	NA	TRBJ1-2	TRBV12-3/TRBV12-4	CASSPDRNYGYTF	TGTGCCAGCAGCCCAGACAGGAACTATGGCTACACCTTC
NA	NA	TRBJ1-2	TRBV29-1	CSVEEAAYGYTF	TGCAGCGTTGAAGAGGCAGCCTACGGCTACACCTTC
TRBD2	few	TRBJ2-3	TRBV10-2	CASSARLAGNTDTQYF	TGCGCCAGCAGTGCTAGACTAGCGGGCAACACAGATACGCAGTATTTT
NA	NA	TRBJ2-5	TRBV6-5	CASSYGEAETQYF	TGTGCCAGCAGTTACGGGGAAGCAGAGACCCAGTACTTC
TRBD1	few	TRBJ1-2	TRBV20-1	CSARDPTGPDYGYTF	TGCAGTGCTAGAGACCCGACAGGGCCCGACTATGGCTACACCTTC
NA	NA	TRBJ2-5	TRBV29-1	CSAGRGFQETQYF	TGCAGCGCCGGCAGGGGTTTCCAAGAGACCCAGTACTTC
TRBD1	few	TRBJ1-6	TRBV5-4	CASSFGRQGAFSPLHF	TGTGCCAGCAGCTTTGGTCGCCAGGGGGCATTTTCACCCCTCCACTTT
NA	NA	TRBJ1-1	TRBV15	CATSRGEPGTEAFF	TGTGCCACCAGCAGAGGGGAACCCGGCACTGAAGCTTTCTTT
NA	NA	TRBJ2-5	TRBV5-4	CASSADLTNQETQYF	TGTGCCAGCAGCGCCGATCTGACGAACCAAGAGACCCAGTACTTC
NA	NA	TRBJ1-5	TRBV19	CASSIFREPSNQPQHF	TGTGCCAGTAGTATCTTCAGGGAGCCGAGCAATCAGCCCCAGCATTTT
NA	once	TRBJ1-2	TRBV29-1	CSVADSNYGYTF	TGCAGCGTTGCTGACAGTAACTATGGCTACACCTTC
TRBD2	NA	TRBJ2-3	TRBV7-9	CASSLGGGVTDTQYF	TGTGCCAGCAGCTTAGGCGGGGGGGTAACAGATACGCAGTATTTT
NA	once	TRBJ2-7	TRBV7-9	CASSLGGTGYEQYF	TGTGCCAGCAGCTTAGGGGGTACGGGCTACGAGCAGTACTTC
TRBD1	few	TRBJ1-5	TRBV19	CASSSLLQGDHQPQHF	TGTGCCAGTAGTTCCCTTCTACAGGGGGATCATCAGCCCCAGCATTTT
TRBD1	NA	TRBJ1-1	TRBV7-2	CASSLGTGLNTEAFF	TGTGCCAGCAGCTTAGGGACAGGGTTGAACACTGAAGCTTTCTTT
NA	few	TRBJ1-5	TRBV20-1	CSTTLPLGRYNQPQHF	TGCAGTACTACCCTGCCCTTGGGGAGATACAATCAGCCCCAGCATTTT
NA	NA	TRBJ1-5	TRBV9	CASSESGGGQPQHF	TGTGCCAGCAGCGAGTCGGGAGGTGGTCAGCCCCAGCATTTT
NA	NA	TRBJ1-5	TRBV2	CASSGFRGGASQPQHF	TGTGCCAGCAGTGGATTTAGGGGGGGCGCATCCCAGCCCCAGCATTTT
TRBD1	NA	TRBJ1-2	TRBV28	CASNSVGGTGKGYTF	TGTGCCAGCAACTCGGTGGGGGGGACAGGGAAGGGCTACACCTTC
TRBD1	few	TRBJ2-7	TRBV20-1	CSAKRGTGTYEQYF	TGCAGTGCGAAGCGAGGGACAGGAACCTACGAGCAGTACTTC
NA	NA	TRBJ1-5	TRBV12-5	CASGDRLRGPQHF	TGTGCTAGTGGAGACAGGCTCCGCGGGCCCCAGCATTTT
NA	NA	TRBJ1-5	TRBV5-5	CASSSKGGRYSNQPQHF	TGTGCCAGCAGCTCCAAGGGGGGAAGATATAGCAATCAGCCCCAGCATTTT
TRBD2	NA	TRBJ2-3	TRBV6-1	CASSHLLAGGTDTQYF	TGTGCCAGCAGTCACCTCCTAGCGGGAGGGACAGATACGCAGTATTTT
NA	few	TRBJ1-1	TRBV7-3	CASSPGQNTEAFF	TGTGCCAGCAGCCCCGGACAGAACACTGAAGCTTTCTTT
NA	once	TRBJ1-2	TRBV6-2/TRBV6-3	CASSYRDAYGYTF	TGTGCCAGCAGTTACCGGGACGCCTATGGCTACACCTTC
TRBD1	NA	TRBJ1-3	TRBV28	CASLTGDSGNTIYF	TGTGCCAGCCTTACAGGGGACTCTGGAAACACCATATATTTT
NA	NA	TRBJ2-5	TRBV6-1	CASIAGGFFSGSYQETQYF	TGTGCCAGCATAGCAGGGGGCTTTTTTAGCGGGAGCTACCAAGAGACCCAGTACTTC
NA	NA	TRBJ1-1	TRBV5-1	CASSSSPSGNTEAFF	TGCGCCAGCAGCTCCTCCCCGTCGGGGAACACTGAAGCTTTCTTT
NA	few	TRBJ1-6	TRBV19	CASSVDTAYNSPLHF	TGTGCCAGTAGTGTGGACACTGCTTATAATTCACCCCTCCACTTT
NA	few	TRBJ2-3	TRBV6-1	CASSRRDGPSTDTQYF	TGTGCCAGCAGTCGCCGGGACGGTCCTAGCACAGATACGCAGTATTTT